The rows below give T cell receptor beta chains drawn from one sample of a study of blood T cell repertoires in COVID-19. Produced via immunoSEQ multiplex PCR; TCRdb's table is partial and in-frame only. The table records a few hundred thousand clones, around 88% of them present only once. The specimen was peripheral blood. The receptors here all came from a woman aged 45 to 65 with acute or convalescent COVID-19. Both conserved end residues are part of each CDR3. D genes are given only for firm matches. Some rows have no size entry. The others give once, few or many, or a class for an expanded clone.

v_call	clone_size	d_call	j_call	cdr3_nt	cdr3_aa
TRBV27	NA	NA	TRBJ1-2	TGTGCCAGCAGTGCTTCAGGGATTCGGGGCTACACCTTC	CASSASGIRGYTF
TRBV12-3/TRBV12-4	NA	TRBD1	TRBJ2-2	TGTGCCAGCAGTTCTAACAGGGGGCCGACTTTT	CASSSNRGPTF
TRBV12-3/TRBV12-4	NA	NA	TRBJ1-4	TGTGCCAGCAGTTTAGCCCAGTTTGAAAAACTGTTTTTT	CASSLAQFEKLFF
TRBV19	NA	NA	TRBJ1-2	TGTGCCAGTACCCCTGGAAGGAGGACCGACTATGGCTACACCTTC	CASTPGRRTDYGYTF
TRBV6-5	NA	NA	TRBJ2-1	TGTGCCAGCAGGCGCCCGGGACTGGCCTCAAATGAGCAGTTCTTC	CASRRPGLASNEQFF
TRBV3-1/TRBV3-2	NA	TRBD1	TRBJ1-6	TGTGCCAGCAGGTCGACAGGGGGCATAGGTTCACCCCTCCACTTT	CASRSTGGIGSPLHF
TRBV28	NA	TRBD1	TRBJ1-2	TGTGCCAGCAGGACAGGGGGCGGTAGTTTTAGCTATGGCTACACCTTC	CASRTGGGSFSYGYTF
TRBV25-1	NA	NA	TRBJ1-1	TGTGCCAGCAGTCCCCAAAACCCGGGGATTTACACTGAAGCTTTCTTT	CASSPQNPGIYTEAFF
TRBV10-3	NA	TRBD1	TRBJ1-1	TGTGCCATCAGTGGAAGAGGGGGCGTGAACACTGAAGCTTTCTTT	CAISGRGGVNTEAFF
TRBV18	NA	NA	TRBJ1-1	TGTGCCAGCTCACCGACAGGACAAGAGAACACTGAAGCTTTCTTT	CASSPTGQENTEAFF
TRBV10-3	NA	NA	TRBJ1-2	TGTGCCATCACCCCGGAGGAAGCCCGCAACTATGGCTACACCTTC	CAITPEEARNYGYTF
TRBV29-1	NA	TRBD1	TRBJ2-7	TGCAGCGTTATCACCAGGGGGCGGGTTTCATACGAGCAGTACTTC	CSVITRGRVSYEQYF
TRBV11-3	NA	TRBD1	TRBJ2-2	TGTGCCAGCAGCTTCACCGGGACAGGGATCCCCGGGGAGCTGTTTTTT	CASSFTGTGIPGELFF
TRBV5-1	once	TRBD1	TRBJ1-5	TGCGCCAGCAGCTTGGGGCCAGACAGGGGAAATCAGCCCCAGCATTTT	CASSLGPDRGNQPQHF
TRBV10-3	NA	TRBD1	TRBJ1-1	TGTGCCACTTTTAAGTTCGGGGCACAGGGGGAAGCTTTCTTT	CATFKFGAQGEAFF
TRBV6-5	NA	NA	TRBJ2-3	TGTGCCAGCAGTCCGACCAGCCCACAGGGAGATACGCAGTATTTT	CASSPTSPQGDTQYF
TRBV6-5	few	NA	TRBJ2-5	TGTGCCAGCAGTTCCTTGACTAGTCAAGAGACCCAGTACTTC	CASSSLTSQETQYF
TRBV27	NA	TRBD1	TRBJ2-4	TGTGCCAGCGGGGGACAGGGGGCCCCCACAAACATTCAGTACTTC	CASGGQGAPTNIQYF
TRBV6-2/TRBV6-3	NA	TRBD1	TRBJ1-1	TGTGCCAGCAGCCTCACAGGGGATTGGAACACTGAAGCTTTCTTT	CASSLTGDWNTEAFF
TRBV5-6	NA	TRBD2	TRBJ2-1	TGTGCCAGCAGCTTGTGGGTAGGGGCTAGCGGCTACAATGAGCAGTTCTTC	CASSLWVGASGYNEQFF